The TCR beta chain under discussion was sequenced for a study of CD8+ T cells in alopecia areata. Study as a whole: The study gave treated patients oral tofacitinib at 5 to 10 mg twice daily.

Study results and limitations: Normal scalp showed lower clonality than lesional scalp, especially alopecia totalis/universalis. Possibly as an HLA-related effect, TCR sharing across patients appeared less clear than in mice.

The CDR3 spans 13 residues. V lost 2 bases, J lost 1 base, and 5 bases lay in between. Germline V gene lookup returns CDR1 MNHEY and CDR2 SMNVEV (reference sequence). The authors extracted RNA and reverse transcribed it into cDNA as the sequencing template. Measured with immunoSEQ multiplex PCR; TCRdb has only the in-frame clones, and not every one. The table has about 130,000 clones, roughly three fifths seen once. Turning to this clone: The antigen remains unidentified.

Specimen: CD4+ T cells sorted from blood, collected at week 0. V is TRBV27 and J is TRBJ1-2; no firm D call. The source of this sequence is a human donor with alopecia areata. CDR3 residues: CASSLKDNYGYTF. The CDR3 coding sequence is TGTGCCAGCAGTTTAAAGGATAACTATGGCTACACCTTC.